This is a list of T cell receptor beta chains from one sample in a study of CD8 T cells in Susac syndrome. TCRdb analysed the immunoSEQ multiplex PCR reads with MiXCR anew, one entry per CDR3 protein. The data contain 150,000 to 160,000 distinct CDR3 sequences, about 94% of them singletons. The sequencing input was CD8+ T cells from PBMCs. Receptors originate from a human donor with multiple sclerosis. Both conserved end residues are part of each CDR3. D genes are given only for firm matches. Expanded clones get a size class; other rows say once, few or many, or leave the size out.

V,size,D,J,DNA,CDR3
TRBV28,NA,NA,TRBJ1-5,TGTGCCGGAGGGCGGGTCCGGCAGCCCCAGCATTTT,CAGGRVRQPQHF
TRBV28,few,NA,TRBJ2-7,TGTGCCAGCAGTTATGGGACCGGCGAGCAGTACTTC,CASSYGTGEQYF
TRBV9,NA,NA,TRBJ1-1,TGTGCCAGCAGCGCCTCCGGGGCAGGCGAAGCTTTCTTT,CASSASGAGEAFF
TRBV20-1,NA,NA,TRBJ1-1,TGCAGTGCTCCCCTAACAGTGAACACTGAAGCTTTCTTT,CSAPLTVNTEAFF
TRBV20-1,NA,TRBD2,TRBJ2-3,TGCAGTGCTCGCAGACTAGCGGTCTCAGATACGCAGTATTTT,CSARRLAVSDTQYF
TRBV7-9,NA,TRBD2,TRBJ2-7,TGTGCCAGCAGCTGGGAGCGGGGGGGCGTCTACGAGCAGTACTTC,CASSWERGGVYEQYF
TRBV9,NA,NA,TRBJ2-5,TGTGCCAGCAGCGTAGGGGAGATGATTAAAGAGACCCAGTACTTC,CASSVGEMIKETQYF
TRBV11-2,NA,NA,TRBJ2-5,TGTGCCAGCAGTACCGGGACCCAGTACTTC,CASSTGTQYF
TRBV5-4,NA,NA,TRBJ1-5,TGTGCCAGCAGCTTTGGAATCAATCAGCCCCAGCATTTT,CASSFGINQPQHF
TRBV13,once,TRBD2,TRBJ2-2,TGTGCCAGCAGCCCCCGACTCGACGGGGGGGCCGGGGAGCTGTTTTTT,CASSPRLDGGAGELFF
TRBV15,NA,TRBD1,TRBJ2-5,TGTGCCACCAGCAGATTCAGGGGGAACCAAGAGACCCAGTACTTC,CATSRFRGNQETQYF
TRBV20-1,NA,TRBD2,TRBJ2-1,TGCAGTGCTAGAGATACTAGCGGGGGGGATTACAATGAGCAGTTCTTC,CSARDTSGGDYNEQFF
TRBV3-1,NA,NA,TRBJ2-5,TGTGCCAGCAGCCAAGTAAGGATAGATAAAGAGACCCAGTACTTC,CASSQVRIDKETQYF